The T cell receptor (beta chain) under discussion was sequenced for a study of technical replicates of blood from a few donors. Trimming took 2 bases from V and 13 from J, leaving 15 bases between them. This CDR3 comprises 14 residues. Germline values: CDR1 SGHTA, CDR2 FQGNSA. The table came from immunoSEQ multiplex PCR; TCRdb's copy has only in-frame clones and leaves some out. The data hold 60,000 to 65,000 clones, with around 88% observed a single time. The source material was PBMCs. This sequence originates from a human donor in good health. Some clones in this sample may be carry-over from other donors' samples. The genes are TRBV7-2 and TRBJ1-6; tentative D call: TRBD1 (5 bases). CDR3 bases: TGTGCCAGCAGCTTAACGGCAGGGCTTTCCCCCCTCCACTTT. This translates into CASSLTAGLSPLHF.